One sample yielded the 21 T cell receptor beta chains listed below, sequenced in a study of blood T cells in healthy people across ages. A second PCR, run for roughly 6 to 11 cycles, used a sample-barcoded 5' primer plus a J-beta primer mix. TCRdb re-analysed the 5' RACE reads in MiXCR, keeping a single row per CDR3 protein. The table shows more than 1,000,000 distinct CDR3 sequences, with around 27% occurring only once. This sample also belongs to another study, concerning T cells of mothers and their children.

Source material: blood. The origin of the receptors is a girl aged 2-9 years in good health.

There are a few counts of this clonotype. This chain links TRBV6-2 or TRBV6-3 with TRBJ2-1; 7 bases are a match to TRBD2. The CDR3 extends over 20 amino acids. V lost 6 bases to trimming and J lost 4 bases; unmatched junction nucleotides: 24. Germline CDR1 MNHEY, CDR2 SVGEGT. The CDR3: CASRGRAGQNLRGEYNEQFF. Written as DNA, the CDR3 is TGTGCCAGCAGGGGACGAGCGGGGCAAAACCTCCGGGGGGAGTACAATGAGCAGTTCTTC.

This clonotype was detected a few times. V usage is TRBV12-3 or TRBV12-4 and J usage is TRBJ1-1, with no clear D. This CDR3 region has 14 residues. Trimming pared 6 bases from V and 3 bases from J, leaving 14 bases between. The CDR3, as DNA: TGTGCCAGCAGCCTCACCCAGTGGGACACTGAAGCTTTCTTT. Encoded protein: CASSLTQWDTEAFF.

V is TRBV5-1 and J is TRBJ2-5; tentatively, D is TRBD1 (5 bases). V was pared by 1 base and J by 5 bases, with 15 bases between. The CDR3 is 15 amino acids. Germline CDR1 is SGHRS and CDR2 is YFSETQ. Here the CDR3 DNA reads TGCGCCAGCAGCTTGAGGGGATTCGACGGGGAGACCCAGTACTTC. Translating it yields CASSLRGFDGETQYF.

There are a few counts of this clonotype. The chain couples TRBV5-8 to TRBJ2-3; no clear D gene. The CDR3 contains 14 residues. Per germline, CDR1 SGHTS and CDR2 YDEGEE. V lost 4 bases to trimming and J lost 0 bases, with 9 bases between them. CDR3 coding DNA: TGTGCCAGCAGCCATCACCTTAGCACAGATACGCAGTATTTT. Translated: CASSHHLSTDTQYF.

This chain uses TRBV20-1 with TRBJ2-1; 12 bases line up with TRBD2. Germline V gene sequence: CDR1 DFQATT, CDR2 SNEGSKA (reference sequence). V shed 0 bases and J 3 bases; nucleotides not matched to a gene: 3. The CDR3 is made up of 16 amino acids. CDR3 sequence (DNA): TGCAGTGCTAGAGATCGACTAGCGGGGGACTACAATGAGCAGTTCTTC. It encodes CSARDRLAGDYNEQFF.

Only a few counts were recorded for this clonotype. The CDR3 nucleotides read TGCAGTGCTAGAGTACTAGCGGAAGAGGTCTACGAGCAGTACTTC. This translates into CSARVLAEEVYEQYF. This rearrangement joins TRBV20-1 to TRBJ2-1, with 8 bases that match TRBD2. The tail of the sequence fits TRBJ2-7 better, so the J call may be wrong. Germline V gene sequence: CDR1 DFQATT, CDR2 SNEGSKA (reference sequence). The CDR3 runs to 15 residues.

The chain joins TRBV12-3 or TRBV12-4 to TRBJ1-3; D remains ambiguous. Trimming shortened V by 3 bases and J by 1 base, and 16 bases separated the two germline ends. The CDR3 length is 17 residues. The DNA of the CDR3 is TGTGCCAGCAGTTTGGTTCCCGGGATAAGTTCTGGAAACACCATATATTTT. Translated, it gives CASSLVPGISSGNTIYF.

The gene calls are TRBV28 and TRBJ2-1; D is unclear. V was pared by 7 bases and J by 2 bases, with 15 bases between. CDR1 is MDHEN and CDR2 is SYDVKM in the germline V gene. This CDR3 is 15 amino acids long. The CDR3: CASTQFSYPYNEQFF. DNA for the CDR3: TGTGCCAGCACCCAATTCAGCTATCCCTACAATGAGCAGTTCTTC. Drawing the rest from reference TRBV28 and TRBJ2-1, the complete variable domain is DVKVTQSSRYLVKRTGEKVFLECVQDMDHENMFWYRQDPGLGLRLIYFSYDVKMKEKGDIPEGYSVSREKKERFSLILESASTNQTSMYLCASTQFSYPYNEQFFGPGTRLTVL.

This clonotype has a handful of counts. The chain has TRBV29-1 and TRBJ2-3, with no clear D. Trimming removed 2 bases from V and 2 bases from J, with 2 bases in between. CDR1 is SQVTM, CDR2 ANQGSEA, per germline. The CDR3 extends over 11 amino acids. CDR3 residues: CSVENTDTQYF. The CDR3, as DNA: TGCAGCGTTGAAAACACAGATACGCAGTATTTT.

V is TRBV4-1 and J is TRBJ2-1; 7 bases align to TRBD2. The CDR3 runs to 17 residues. Germline trimming cut 1 base from V and 10 bases from J; bases unmatched to any gene: 16. Germline CDR1 reads MGHRA; CDR2 reads YSYEKL. Here the CDR3 DNA reads TGCGCCAGCAGCCAAGGGGGGTGGGACTACGCAGTTGGCGAGCAGTTCTTC. This codes for CASSQGGWDYAVGEQFF.

This chain connects TRBV7-2 to TRBJ2-1; D possibly uses TRBD1 or TRBD2 (6 bases each). The CDR3 extends over 13 amino acids. Germline V gene sequence: CDR1 SGHTA, CDR2 FQGNSA. V lost 4 bases, J lost 7 bases, and 11 bases lay in between. The CDR3 region has the DNA TGTGCCAGCAGCTCCGGGGGCATTAATGAGCAGTTCTTC. This codes for CASSSGGINEQFF.

This clonotype appeared many times. The genes are TRBV3-1 and TRBJ1-2, with D unresolved. This CDR3 region has 14 residues. Per germline, CDR1 LGHDT and CDR2 YNNKEL (reference sequence). V lost 0 bases, J lost 2 bases, and 7 bases lay in between. The CDR3 nucleotides read TGTGCCAGCAGCCAAGACTTCCGGAACTATGGCTACACCTTC. Its protein is CASSQDFRNYGYTF. Using reference TRBV3-1 and TRBJ1-2 for the parts outside the CDR3, the full variable domain is DTAVSQTPKYLVTQMGNDKSIKCEQNLGHDTMYWYKQDSKKFLKIMFSYNNKELIINETVPNRFSPKSPDKAHLNLHINSLELGDSAVYFCASSQDFRNYGYTFGSGTRLTVV.

The chain employs TRBV29-1 and TRBJ2-5; 8 bases agree with TRBD1. The end of the DNA fits TRBJ2-1 better, so the J call may be wrong. The germline V gene encodes CDR1 SQVTM and CDR2 ANQGSEA. The CDR3 spans 14 residues. The CDR3: CSVDHLDRVNEQFF. The CDR3 DNA reads as TGCAGCGTTGACCACCTGGACAGGGTTAATGAGCAGTTCTTC.

This clonotype was seen a handful of times. The CDR3 region has the DNA TGTGCCAGCAGCCAAGACGAGGTGGGCACAGATACGCAGTATTTT. Translating it yields CASSQDEVGTDTQYF. The chain joins TRBV3-1 to TRBJ2-3, with D uncertain. V was cut by 0 bases and J by 1 base, with 8 bases left in between. The germline CDR1 and CDR2 sequences are LGHDT and YNNKEL (reference sequence). This CDR3 has 15 residues.

This clonotype was observed a few times. The chain has TRBV3-1 and TRBJ2-7; 7 bases map to TRBD1. Per germline, CDR1 LGHDT and CDR2 YNNKEL (reference sequence). V gave up 0 bases and J gave up 5 bases; unmatched junction bases: 7. There are 15 residues in the CDR3. The CDR3 here is CASSQEGGDGDEQYF. As DNA, the CDR3 is TGTGCCAGCAGCCAAGAAGGGGGCGACGGGGACGAGCAGTACTTC.

This chain's CDR3 is CASSSNRADEQFF. In DNA, the CDR3 is TGTGCCAGCAGTTCCAACAGGGCGGATGAGCAGTTCTTC. The gene calls are TRBV28 and TRBJ2-1; a weak D match, TRBD1 (6 bases). The CDR3 has 13 amino acids. V shed 4 bases and J shed 8 bases, with 12 bases lying between them. Germline V CDR1 and CDR2: MDHEN, SYDVKM.

This chain connects TRBV4-1 to TRBJ1-3, with 9 bases that match TRBD1. CDR1 is MGHRA and CDR2 is YSYEKL in the germline V gene. The CDR3 sequence is 19 residues long. V dropped 0 bases and J dropped 7; count of bases not matched to a gene: 16. Here the CDR3 reads CASSQESGPYRGRRNTIYF. CDR3 in DNA: TGCGCCAGCAGCCAAGAATCTGGTCCCTACAGGGGGCGGCGGAACACCATATATTTT.

The genes are TRBV7-2 and TRBJ1-4; D perhaps matches TRBD1 (5 bases). CDR3 size: 17 residues. Germline V gene data show CDR1 as SGHTA and CDR2 as FQGNSA. The germline V and J ends were trimmed by 2 bases and 0 bases, with 13 bases remaining between them. The chain's CDR3 is CASSLWLGDSTNEKLFF. The CDR3, as DNA: TGTGCCAGCAGCTTATGGTTGGGGGACTCAACTAATGAAAAACTGTTTTTT.

This clonotype was seen only a few times. V and J are TRBV9 and TRBJ1-5; 8 bases agree with TRBD1. CDR3 length: 14 amino acids. Germline assignment: CDR1 SGDLS and CDR2 YYNGEE. After removal of 3 bases from V and 4 bases from J, the junction contained 3 bases not matched to a gene. CDR3 protein: CASSAGGLNQPQHF. CDR3 DNA: TGTGCCAGCAGCGCAGGGGGCCTTAATCAGCCCCAGCATTTT.

As concerns this clonotype: Compared with germline, one end of the junction differs, possibly owing to a read error. CDR3 sequence reads: CASRYSWADTQYF. CDR3 DNA: TGTGCCAGCAGGTACTCCTGGGCAGATACGCAGTATTTT. V is TRBV6-2 or TRBV6-3 and J is TRBJ2-3; no reliable D call. Per the germline V gene, CDR1 is MNHEY and CDR2 is SVGEGT. This CDR3 region has 13 residues.

Regarding this clonotype: At one end, the junction sequence differs from germline, possibly due to a read error. The chain has TRBV27 and TRBJ2-5, with 11 positions matching TRBD1. CDR1 and CDR2 (germline): MNHEY, SMNVEV (reference sequence). The CDR3 has 13 amino acids. The CDR3 DNA reads TGTGCCAGCAGGGGGACAGGGGGTGGCGAGCAGCACTTC. Translated, it gives CASRGTGGGEQHF.